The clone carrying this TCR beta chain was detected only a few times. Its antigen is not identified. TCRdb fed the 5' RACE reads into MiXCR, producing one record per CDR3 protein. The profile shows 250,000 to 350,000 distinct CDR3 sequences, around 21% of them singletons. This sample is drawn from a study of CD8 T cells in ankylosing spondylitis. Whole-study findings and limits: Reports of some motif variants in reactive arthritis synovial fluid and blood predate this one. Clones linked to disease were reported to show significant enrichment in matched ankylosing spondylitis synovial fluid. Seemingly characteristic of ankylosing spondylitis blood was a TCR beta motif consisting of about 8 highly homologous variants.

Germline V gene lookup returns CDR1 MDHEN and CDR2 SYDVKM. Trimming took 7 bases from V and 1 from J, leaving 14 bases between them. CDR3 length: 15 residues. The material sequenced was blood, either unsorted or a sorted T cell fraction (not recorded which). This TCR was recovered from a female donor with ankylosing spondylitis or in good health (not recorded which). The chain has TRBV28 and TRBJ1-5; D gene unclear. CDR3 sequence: CASTLGLGSNQPQHF. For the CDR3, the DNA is TGTGCCAGCACCCTAGGTCTCGGGAGCAATCAGCCCCAGCATTTT.